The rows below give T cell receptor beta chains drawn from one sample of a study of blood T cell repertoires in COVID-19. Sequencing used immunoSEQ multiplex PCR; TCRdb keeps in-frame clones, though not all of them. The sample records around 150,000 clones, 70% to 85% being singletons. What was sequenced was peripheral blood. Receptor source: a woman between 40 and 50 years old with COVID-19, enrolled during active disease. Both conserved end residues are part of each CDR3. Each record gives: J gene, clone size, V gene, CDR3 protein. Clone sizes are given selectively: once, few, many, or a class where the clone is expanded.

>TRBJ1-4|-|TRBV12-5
CASAFKGQPFSVTNEKLFF
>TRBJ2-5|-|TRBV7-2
CASSLTGLASYSETQYF
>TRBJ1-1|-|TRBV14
CASSPYGTGSEAFF
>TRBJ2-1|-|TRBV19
CASSIGVGDEQFF
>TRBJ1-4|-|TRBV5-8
CASSLVGQGIPSNEKLFF
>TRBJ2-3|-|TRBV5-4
CASSRPSPTGATDTQYF
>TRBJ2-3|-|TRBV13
CASGPRTGSTDTQYF
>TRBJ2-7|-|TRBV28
CASTGAYEQYF
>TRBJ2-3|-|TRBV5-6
CASSFRTSGGSDTQYF
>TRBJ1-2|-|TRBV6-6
CASSLQLNYGYTF
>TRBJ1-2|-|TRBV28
CASSLPRGYGYTF
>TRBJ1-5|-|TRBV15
CATSRGQGEGNQPQHF
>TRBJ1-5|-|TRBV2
CASSGAGFGQPQHF
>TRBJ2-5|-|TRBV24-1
CATQRGFQETQYF
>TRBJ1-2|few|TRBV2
CASSPGTGQGNYGYTF
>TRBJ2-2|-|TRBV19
CASSTSGTGELFF
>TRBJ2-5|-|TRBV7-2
CASSLRAREETQYF
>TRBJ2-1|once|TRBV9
CASSGLAMNEQFF
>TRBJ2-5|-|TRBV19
CASTSGLAQETQYF
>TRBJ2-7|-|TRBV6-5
CASSYSGQSSSYEQYF
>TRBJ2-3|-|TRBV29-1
CSVEVGATDTQYF
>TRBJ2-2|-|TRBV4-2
CASSPGTGDSGELFF
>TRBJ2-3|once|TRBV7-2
CASSKRTSATYTQYF
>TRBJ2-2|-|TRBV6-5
CASSSLAGATGELFF
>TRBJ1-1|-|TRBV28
CASSLWGPGGKTEAFF
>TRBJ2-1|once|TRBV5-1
CASSLWTTPVNEQFF
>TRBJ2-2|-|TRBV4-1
CASSLPSGRAGELFF
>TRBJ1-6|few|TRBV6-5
CASSTGTETSPLHF